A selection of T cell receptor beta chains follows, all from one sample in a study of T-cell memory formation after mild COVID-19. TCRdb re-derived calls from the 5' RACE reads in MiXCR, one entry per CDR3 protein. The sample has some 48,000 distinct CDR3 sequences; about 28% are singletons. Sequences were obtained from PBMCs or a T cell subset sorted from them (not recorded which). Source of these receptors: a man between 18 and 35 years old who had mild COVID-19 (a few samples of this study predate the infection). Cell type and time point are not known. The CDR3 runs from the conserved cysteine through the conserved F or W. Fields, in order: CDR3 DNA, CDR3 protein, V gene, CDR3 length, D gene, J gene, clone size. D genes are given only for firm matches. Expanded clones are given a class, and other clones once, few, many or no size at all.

CDR3 DNA: TGTGCCATCAGTGACTTTCAGGGAGGGGGAGGAGATGAGCAGTTCTTC
CDR3 protein: CAISDFQGGGGDEQFF
V gene: TRBV10-3
CDR3 length: 16
D gene: -
J gene: TRBJ2-1
clone size: -

CDR3 DNA: TGTGCCAGCAGCCCAATGGGGGTACAGGGACTCTCGGGCTACACCTTC
CDR3 protein: CASSPMGVQGLSGYTF
V gene: TRBV7-9
CDR3 length: 16
D gene: -
J gene: TRBJ1-2
clone size: -

CDR3 DNA: TGTGCCAGCAGGGGAACGAGTGAAGCTTTCTTT
CDR3 protein: CASRGTSEAFF
V gene: TRBV7-9
CDR3 length: 11
D gene: -
J gene: TRBJ1-1
clone size: -

CDR3 DNA: TGTGCCAGCAGCCCACGGACAGGGCTTGGCAATGAGCAGTTCTTC
CDR3 protein: CASSPRTGLGNEQFF
V gene: TRBV13
CDR3 length: 15
D gene: TRBD1
J gene: TRBJ2-1
clone size: -

CDR3 DNA: TGTGCCAGCAGTTTATTCGGCAGAGGCAGGGGCAATGTCGAGCAGTTCTTC
CDR3 protein: CASSLFGRGRGNVEQFF
V gene: TRBV6-5
CDR3 length: 17
D gene: -
J gene: TRBJ2-1
clone size: -

CDR3 DNA: TGTGCCACCAGCAGAGGACAGTTACCAAATGAAAAACTGTTTTTT
CDR3 protein: CATSRGQLPNEKLFF
V gene: TRBV15
CDR3 length: 15
D gene: -
J gene: TRBJ1-4
clone size: -

CDR3 DNA: TGCAGTGCTAGAGCGATGGCCCGCAAAGATACGCAGTATTTT
CDR3 protein: CSARAMARKDTQYF
V gene: TRBV20-1
CDR3 length: 14
D gene: -
J gene: TRBJ2-3
clone size: few

CDR3 DNA: TGTGCCATCAGTGATCTGGATACCCCTACCCTCGCGAACACCGGGGAGCTGTTTTTT
CDR3 protein: CAISDLDTPTLANTGELFF
V gene: TRBV10-3
CDR3 length: 19
D gene: -
J gene: TRBJ2-2
clone size: -

CDR3 DNA: TGCGCCAGCAGCCAAGAGACAGGCTCTGGGGCCAACGTCCTGACTTTC
CDR3 protein: CASSQETGSGANVLTF
V gene: TRBV4-3
CDR3 length: 16
D gene: -
J gene: TRBJ2-6
clone size: medium-sized

CDR3 DNA: TGTGCCAGCAGTTACCTGGGGGGTCGGGGCACAGATACGCAGTATTTT
CDR3 protein: CASSYLGGRGTDTQYF
V gene: TRBV6-5
CDR3 length: 16
D gene: -
J gene: TRBJ2-3
clone size: few

CDR3 DNA: TGCAGTGCTAAGACAGGCAGGGGTGAGCAGTTCTTC
CDR3 protein: CSAKTGRGEQFF
V gene: TRBV20-1
CDR3 length: 12
D gene: -
J gene: TRBJ2-1
clone size: -

CDR3 DNA: TGTGCCAGCAGCTTTGCGACAGCCCAAGAGACCCAGTACTTC
CDR3 protein: CASSFATAQETQYF
V gene: TRBV7-9
CDR3 length: 14
D gene: -
J gene: TRBJ2-5
clone size: -

CDR3 DNA: TGTGCCAGCAGTTACTCGAGGGCTCAAGAGACCCAGTACTTC
CDR3 protein: CASSYSRAQETQYF
V gene: TRBV6-6
CDR3 length: 14
D gene: -
J gene: TRBJ2-5
clone size: few

CDR3 DNA: TGCGCCAGCAGCCCCGGACAGGGCCAAGAGACCCAGTACTTC
CDR3 protein: CASSPGQGQETQYF
V gene: TRBV4-1
CDR3 length: 14
D gene: TRBD1
J gene: TRBJ2-5
clone size: -